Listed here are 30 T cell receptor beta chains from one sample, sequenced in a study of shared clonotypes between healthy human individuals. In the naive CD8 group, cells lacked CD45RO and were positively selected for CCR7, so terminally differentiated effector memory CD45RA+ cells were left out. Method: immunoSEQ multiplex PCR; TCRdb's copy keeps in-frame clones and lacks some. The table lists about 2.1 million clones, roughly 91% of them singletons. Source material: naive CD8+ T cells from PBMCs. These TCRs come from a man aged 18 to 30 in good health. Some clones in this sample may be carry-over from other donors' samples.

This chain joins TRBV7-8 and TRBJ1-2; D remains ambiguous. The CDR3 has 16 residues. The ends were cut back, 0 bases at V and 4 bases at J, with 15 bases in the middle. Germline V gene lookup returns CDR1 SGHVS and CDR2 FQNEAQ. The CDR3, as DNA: TGTGCCAGCAGCTTAGCACTCGCGAGGACGGGCTATGGCTACACCTTC. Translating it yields CASSLALARTGYGYTF. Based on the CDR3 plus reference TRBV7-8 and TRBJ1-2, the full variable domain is GAGVSQSPRYKVAKRGQDVALRCDPISGHVSLFWYQQALGQGPEFLTYFQNEAQLDKSGLPSDRFFAERPEGSVSTLKIQRTQQEDSAVYLCASSLALARTGYGYTFGSGTRLTVV.

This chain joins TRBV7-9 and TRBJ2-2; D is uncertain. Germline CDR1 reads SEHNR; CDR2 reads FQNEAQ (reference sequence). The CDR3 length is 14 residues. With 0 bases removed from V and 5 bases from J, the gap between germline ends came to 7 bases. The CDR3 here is CASSLAWETGELFF. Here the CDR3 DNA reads TGTGCCAGCAGCTTAGCCTGGGAAACCGGGGAGCTGTTTTTT.

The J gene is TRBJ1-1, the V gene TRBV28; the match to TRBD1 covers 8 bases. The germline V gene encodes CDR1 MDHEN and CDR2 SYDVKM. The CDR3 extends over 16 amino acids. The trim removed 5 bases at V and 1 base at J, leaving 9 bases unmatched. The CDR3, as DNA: TGTGCCAGCAGTCCGACAGGGGAGGGTCCGAACACTGAAGCTTTCTTT. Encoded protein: CASSPTGEGPNTEAFF.

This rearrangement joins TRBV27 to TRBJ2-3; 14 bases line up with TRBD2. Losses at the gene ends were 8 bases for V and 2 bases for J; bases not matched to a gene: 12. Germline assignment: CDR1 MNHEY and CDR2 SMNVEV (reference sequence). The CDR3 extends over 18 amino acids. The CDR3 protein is CASLDGGTSGSYTDTQYF. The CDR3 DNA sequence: TGTGCCAGCTTAGATGGAGGGACTAGCGGGAGCTACACAGATACGCAGTATTTT.

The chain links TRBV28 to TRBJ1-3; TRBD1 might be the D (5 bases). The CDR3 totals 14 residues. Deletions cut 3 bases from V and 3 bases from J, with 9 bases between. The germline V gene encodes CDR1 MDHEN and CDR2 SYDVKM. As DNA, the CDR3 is TGTGCCAGCAGTTTGGCAGGGAATGGAAACACCATATATTTT. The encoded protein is CASSLAGNGNTIYF. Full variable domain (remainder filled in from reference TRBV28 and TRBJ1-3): DVKVTQSSRYLVKRTGEKVFLECVQDMDHENMFWYRQDPGLGLRLIYFSYDVKMKEKGDIPEGYSVSREKKERFSLILESASTNQTSMYLCASSLAGNGNTIYFGEGSWLTVV.

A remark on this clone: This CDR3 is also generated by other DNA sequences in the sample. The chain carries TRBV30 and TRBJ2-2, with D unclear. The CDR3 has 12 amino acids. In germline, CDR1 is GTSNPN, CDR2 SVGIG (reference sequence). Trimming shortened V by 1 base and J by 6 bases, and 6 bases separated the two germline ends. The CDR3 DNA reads TGTGCCTGGAGTGGTGGGGCCGGGGAGCTGTTTTTT. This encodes CAWSGGAGELFF.

The CDR3 DNA follows: TGTGCCAGCAGCTTACGGGCCAACGACAGGGTTAACACTGAAGCTTTCTTT. Translating gives CASSLRANDRVNTEAFF. The J gene is TRBJ1-1, the V gene TRBV11-2, with 7 bases aligning to TRBD1. Germline trimming cut 2 bases from V and 2 bases from J; bases unmatched to any gene: 11. CDR1 and CDR2 (germline): SGHAT, FQNNGV. The CDR3 has 17 residues.

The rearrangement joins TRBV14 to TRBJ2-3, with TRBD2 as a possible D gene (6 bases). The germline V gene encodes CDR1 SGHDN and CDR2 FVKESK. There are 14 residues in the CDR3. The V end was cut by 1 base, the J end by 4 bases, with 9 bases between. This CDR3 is CASSQALAPDTQYF. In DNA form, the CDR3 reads TGTGCCAGCAGCCAAGCGCTAGCGCCAGATACGCAGTATTTT.

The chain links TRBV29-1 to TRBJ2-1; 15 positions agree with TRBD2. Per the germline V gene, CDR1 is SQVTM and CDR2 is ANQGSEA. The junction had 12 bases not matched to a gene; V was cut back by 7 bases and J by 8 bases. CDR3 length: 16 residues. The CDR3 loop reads CSAPSRTSGRADEQFF. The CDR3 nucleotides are TGCAGCGCCCCCAGTCGGACTAGCGGGAGGGCTGATGAGCAGTTCTTC.

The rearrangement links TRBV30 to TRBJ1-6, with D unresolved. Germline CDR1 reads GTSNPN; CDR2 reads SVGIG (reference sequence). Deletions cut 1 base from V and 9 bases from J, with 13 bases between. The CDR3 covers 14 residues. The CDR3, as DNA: TGTGCCTGGAGTGCGGGTACGAGATTTTCACCCCTCCACTTT. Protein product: CAWSAGTRFSPLHF. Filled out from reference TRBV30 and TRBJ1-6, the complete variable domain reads SQTIHQWPATLVQPVGSPLSLECTVEGTSNPNLYWYRQAAGRGLQLLFYSVGIGQISSEVPQNLSASRPQDRQFILSSKKLLLSDSGFYLCAWSAGTRFSPLHFGNGTRLTVT.

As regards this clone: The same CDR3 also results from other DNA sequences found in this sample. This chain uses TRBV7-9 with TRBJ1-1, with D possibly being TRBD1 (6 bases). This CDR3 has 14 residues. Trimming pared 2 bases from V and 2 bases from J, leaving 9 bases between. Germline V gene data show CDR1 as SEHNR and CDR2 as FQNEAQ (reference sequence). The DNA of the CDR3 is TGTGCCAGCAGCTTACAGGGGATAAACACTGAAGCTTTCTTT. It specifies CASSLQGINTEAFF. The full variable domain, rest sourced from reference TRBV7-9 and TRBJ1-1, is DTGVSQNPRHKITKRGQNVTFRCDPISEHNRLYWYRQTLGQGPEFLTYFQNEAQLEKSRLLSDRFSAERPKGSFSTLEIQRTEQGDSAMYLCASSLQGINTEAFFGQGTRLTVV.

The CDR3 sequence: CASSVSLTRHEQETQYF. The CDR3 DNA sequence: TGTGCCAGCAGCGTCAGCCTTACCAGGCACGAACAAGAGACCCAGTACTTC. This chain joins TRBV9 and TRBJ2-5; no clear D. Germline values: CDR1 SGDLS, CDR2 YYNGEE. This CDR3 contains 17 residues. V was shortened by 2 bases and J by 2 bases, with 19 bases between the two germline ends.

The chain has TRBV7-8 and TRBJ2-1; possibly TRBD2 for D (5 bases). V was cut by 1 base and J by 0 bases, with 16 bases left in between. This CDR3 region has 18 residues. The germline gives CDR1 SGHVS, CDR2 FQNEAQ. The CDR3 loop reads CASSLGYLRVSSYNEQFF. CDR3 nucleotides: TGTGCCAGCAGCTTAGGTTATTTGCGGGTCAGCTCCTACAATGAGCAGTTCTTC.

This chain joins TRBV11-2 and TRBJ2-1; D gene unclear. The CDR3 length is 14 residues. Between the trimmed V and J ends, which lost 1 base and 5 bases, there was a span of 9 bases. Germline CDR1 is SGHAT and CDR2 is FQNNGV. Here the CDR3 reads CASSLAAGHNEQFF. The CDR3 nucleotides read TGTGCCAGCAGCTTAGCGGCTGGGCACAATGAGCAGTTCTTC.

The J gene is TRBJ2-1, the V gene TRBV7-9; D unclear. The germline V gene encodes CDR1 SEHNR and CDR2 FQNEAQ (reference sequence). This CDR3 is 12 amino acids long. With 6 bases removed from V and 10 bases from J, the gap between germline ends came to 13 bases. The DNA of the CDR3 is TGTGCCAGCAGTTCCATAGTAGGCGAGCAGTTCTTC. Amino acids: CASSSIVGEQFF.

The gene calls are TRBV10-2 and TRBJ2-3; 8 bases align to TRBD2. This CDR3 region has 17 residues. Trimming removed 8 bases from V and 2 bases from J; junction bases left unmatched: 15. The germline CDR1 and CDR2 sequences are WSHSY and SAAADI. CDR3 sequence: CASGGGEREPNTDTQYF. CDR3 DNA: TGCGCCAGCGGGGGAGGGGAGCGGGAGCCAAACACAGATACGCAGTATTTT.

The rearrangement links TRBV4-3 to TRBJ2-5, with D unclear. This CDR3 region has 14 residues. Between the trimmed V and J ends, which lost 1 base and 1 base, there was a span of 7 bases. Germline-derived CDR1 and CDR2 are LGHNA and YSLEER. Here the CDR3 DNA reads TGCGCCAGCAGCCAAGGTATCGGCCAAGAGACCCAGTACTTC. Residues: CASSQGIGQETQYF.

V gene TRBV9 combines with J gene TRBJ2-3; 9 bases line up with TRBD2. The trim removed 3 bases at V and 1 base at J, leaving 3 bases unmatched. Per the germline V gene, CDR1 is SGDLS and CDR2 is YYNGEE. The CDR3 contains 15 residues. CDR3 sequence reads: CASSGSSGGTDTQYF. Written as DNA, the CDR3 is TGTGCCAGCAGCGGATCTAGCGGGGGCACAGATACGCAGTATTTT.

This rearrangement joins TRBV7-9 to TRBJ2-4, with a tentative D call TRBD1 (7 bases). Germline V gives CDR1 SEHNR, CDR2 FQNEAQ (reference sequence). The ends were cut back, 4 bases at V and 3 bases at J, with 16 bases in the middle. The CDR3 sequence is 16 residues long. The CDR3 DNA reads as TGTGCCAGCAGCTCGAGACTCCAGGGGGGCAAAAACATTCAGTACTTC. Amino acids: CASSSRLQGGKNIQYF.

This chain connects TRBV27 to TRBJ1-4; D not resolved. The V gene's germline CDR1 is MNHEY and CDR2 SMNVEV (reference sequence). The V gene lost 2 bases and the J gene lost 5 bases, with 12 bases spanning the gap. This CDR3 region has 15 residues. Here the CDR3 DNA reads TGTGCCAGCAGTTTAACAATCAGCCACAATGAAAAACTGTTTTTT. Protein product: CASSLTISHNEKLFF. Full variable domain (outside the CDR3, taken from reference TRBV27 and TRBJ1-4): EAQVTQNPRYLITVTGKKLTVTCSQNMNHEYMSWYRQDPGLGLRQIYYSMNVEVTDKGDVPEGYKVSRKEKRNFPLILESPSPNQTSLYFCASSLTISHNEKLFFGSGTQLSVL.

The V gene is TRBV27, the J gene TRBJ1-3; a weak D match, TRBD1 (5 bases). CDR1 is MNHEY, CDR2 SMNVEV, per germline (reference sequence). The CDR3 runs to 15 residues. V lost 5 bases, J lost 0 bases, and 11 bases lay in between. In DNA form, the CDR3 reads TGTGCCAGCAGTCTCGACAGTGGCTCTGGAAACACCATATATTTT. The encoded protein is CASSLDSGSGNTIYF.

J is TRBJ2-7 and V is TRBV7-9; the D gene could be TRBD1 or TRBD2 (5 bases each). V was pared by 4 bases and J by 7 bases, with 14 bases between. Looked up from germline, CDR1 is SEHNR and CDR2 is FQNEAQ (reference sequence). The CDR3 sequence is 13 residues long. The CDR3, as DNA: TGTGCCAGCAGCTCCTCCCCGGGGCGTGAGCAGTACTTC. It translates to CASSSSPGREQYF.

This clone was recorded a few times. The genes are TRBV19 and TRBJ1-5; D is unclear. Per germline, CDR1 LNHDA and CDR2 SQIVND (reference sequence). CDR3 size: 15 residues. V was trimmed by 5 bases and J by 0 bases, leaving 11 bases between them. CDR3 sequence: CASSSWTDSNQPQHF. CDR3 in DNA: TGTGCCAGTAGTTCGTGGACGGATAGCAATCAGCCCCAGCATTTT.

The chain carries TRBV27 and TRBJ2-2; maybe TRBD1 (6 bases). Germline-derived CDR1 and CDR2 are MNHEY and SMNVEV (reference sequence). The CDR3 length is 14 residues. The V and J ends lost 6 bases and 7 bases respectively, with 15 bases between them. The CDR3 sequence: CASRLRQVFGELFF. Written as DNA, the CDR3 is TGTGCCAGCAGGTTGCGACAGGTATTCGGGGAGCTGTTTTTT.

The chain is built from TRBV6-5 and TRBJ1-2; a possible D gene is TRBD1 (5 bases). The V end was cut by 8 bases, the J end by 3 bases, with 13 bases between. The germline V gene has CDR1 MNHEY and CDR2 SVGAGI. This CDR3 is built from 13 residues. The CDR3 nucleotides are TGTGCCAGCTGGGGCTCACCAGACTATGGCTACACCTTC. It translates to CASWGSPDYGYTF.

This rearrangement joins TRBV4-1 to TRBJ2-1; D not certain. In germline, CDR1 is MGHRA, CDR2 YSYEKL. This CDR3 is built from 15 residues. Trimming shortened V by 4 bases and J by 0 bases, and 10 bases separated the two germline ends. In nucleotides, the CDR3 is TGCGCCAGCAGCCCTATGGTGAGCTCCTACAATGAGCAGTTCTTC. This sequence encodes CASSPMVSSYNEQFF.

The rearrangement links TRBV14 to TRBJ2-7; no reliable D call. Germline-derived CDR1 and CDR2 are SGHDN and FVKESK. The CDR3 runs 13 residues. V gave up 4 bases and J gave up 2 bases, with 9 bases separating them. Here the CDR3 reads CASSRTRTYEQYF. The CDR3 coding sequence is TGTGCCAGCAGCCGCACACGGACCTACGAGCAGTACTTC.

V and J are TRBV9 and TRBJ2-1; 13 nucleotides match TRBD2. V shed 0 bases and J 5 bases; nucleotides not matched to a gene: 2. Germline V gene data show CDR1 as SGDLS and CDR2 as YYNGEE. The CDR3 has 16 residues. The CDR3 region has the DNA TGTGCCAGCAGCGTAGAGGGGACTAGCGGGGACAATGAGCAGTTCTTC. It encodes CASSVEGTSGDNEQFF.

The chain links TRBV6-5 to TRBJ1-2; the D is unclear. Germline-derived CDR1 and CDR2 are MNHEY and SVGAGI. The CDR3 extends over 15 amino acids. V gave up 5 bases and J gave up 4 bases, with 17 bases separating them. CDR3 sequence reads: CASSPSPPFSYGYTF. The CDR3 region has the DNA TGTGCCAGCAGTCCTTCACCCCCCTTTAGCTATGGCTACACCTTC.

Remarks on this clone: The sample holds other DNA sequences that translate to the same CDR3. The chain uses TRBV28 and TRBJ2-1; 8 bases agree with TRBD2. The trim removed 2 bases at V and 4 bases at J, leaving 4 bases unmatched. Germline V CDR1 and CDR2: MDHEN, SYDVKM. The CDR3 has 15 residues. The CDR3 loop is CASSLGSGSYNEQFF. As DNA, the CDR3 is TGTGCCAGCAGTTTAGGGAGCGGGAGTTACAATGAGCAGTTCTTC. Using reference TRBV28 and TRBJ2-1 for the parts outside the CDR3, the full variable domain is DVKVTQSSRYLVKRTGEKVFLECVQDMDHENMFWYRQDPGLGLRLIYFSYDVKMKEKGDIPEGYSVSREKKERFSLILESASTNQTSMYLCASSLGSGSYNEQFFGPGTRLTVL.